A selection of T cell receptor beta chains follows, all from one sample in a study of cytomegalovirus exposure and HLA in healthy donors. Sequencing was performed with immunoSEQ multiplex PCR; in TCRdb, only in-frame clones are kept and a portion is missing. The data contain tens of thousands of clones, 70% to 80% of them singletons. Sample: PBMCs. The source is a woman between 35 and 50 years old in good health and CMV-seropositive. CDR3s include the opening cysteine and the closing phenylalanine or tryptophan. A D gene is named only where the DNA matches it firmly. Where a row states a size, it is once, few, many or the class of an expanded clone; other rows omit it.

TGTGCCAGCACCCGGGACAGGGGGCGCGAGACCCAGTACTTC | CASTRDRGRETQYF | TRBJ2-5 | TRBV6-1 | TRBD1 | .
TGTGCCAGCAGCTTGGATTACGGACTAGCGGGAGTTTTTGAGCAGTTCTTC | CASSLDYGLAGVFEQFF | TRBJ2-1 | TRBV5-8 | TRBD2 | .
TGCGCCAGCAGCTTGAACGGCGCCCCCAACCGGGTGAACTATGGCTACACCTTC | CASSLNGAPNRVNYGYTF | TRBJ1-2 | TRBV5-1 | . | .
TGTGCCAGCAGCCAGTCACCAGGGGCGACAGATACGCAGTATTTT | CASSQSPGATDTQYF | TRBJ2-3 | TRBV5-5 | . | .
TGTGCCAGTGACCGGACAGGGAGAGCGGAGACCCAGTACTTC | CASDRTGRAETQYF | TRBJ2-5 | TRBV6-6 | TRBD1 | .
TGTGCCAGTAGTATTAAAGGGGGTAATTCCTACGAGCAGTACTTC | CASSIKGGNSYEQYF | TRBJ2-7 | TRBV19 | . | .
TGTGCCAGTAGTATAGACAGGTTGAACGAAAAACTGTTTTTT | CASSIDRLNEKLFF | TRBJ1-4 | TRBV19 | . | .
TGTGCCAGCCAATTCGGGGGGGGGAACACTGAAGCTTTCTTT | CASQFGGGNTEAFF | TRBJ1-1 | TRBV27 | . | .
TGCGCCAGCAGCCAAGGACTAGCGGGAGGCCCTCGGGAGACCCAGTACTTC | CASSQGLAGGPRETQYF | TRBJ2-5 | TRBV4-3 | TRBD2 | .
TGTGCCAGCAGCGTGGGGCAGACCTCTGGAAACACCATATATTTT | CASSVGQTSGNTIYF | TRBJ1-3 | TRBV9 | . | .
TGTGCCAGTAGTCCCCGGGCTAGCCCGACCTACGAGCAGTACTTC | CASSPRASPTYEQYF | TRBJ2-7 | TRBV19 | . | .
TGTGCCAGCAGTACGGGACTAGCGGGAGTTTGGGAGCAGTACTTC | CASSTGLAGVWEQYF | TRBJ2-7 | TRBV28 | TRBD2 | .
TGCGCCAGCAGCTGGGGGGGAAGACAGGGGACCAATGAGCAGTTCTTC | CASSWGGRQGTNEQFF | TRBJ2-1 | TRBV5-1 | . | .
TGTGCCAGCAGTAATCCCGGGGCCAACGTCCTGACTTTC | CASSNPGANVLTF | TRBJ2-6 | TRBV7-3 | . | .
TGTGCCAGCAGCACCCGACAGGGGACTGAAGCTTTCTTT | CASSTRQGTEAFF | TRBJ1-1 | TRBV7-2 | TRBD1 | .
TGTGCCAGTAAGGGGGAAACTAGCGGGGGGTTCTACGAGCAGTACTTC | CASKGETSGGFYEQYF | TRBJ2-7 | TRBV19 | TRBD2 | .
TGCGCCAGCAGCCTCGACAGAGCTAACTATGGCTACACCTTC | CASSLDRANYGYTF | TRBJ1-2 | TRBV4-1 | . | .
TGTGCCAGCAGCCCGAATAGCGAGTATGAGCAGTTCTTC | CASSPNSEYEQFF | TRBJ2-1 | TRBV7-9 | . | few
TGTGCCAGCAGAGCGGGAGCCTACGAGCAGTACTTC | CASRAGAYEQYF | TRBJ2-7 | TRBV28 | TRBD2 | .
TGCGCCAGCAGCGGACAGGTAGATACGCAGTATTTT | CASSGQVDTQYF | TRBJ2-3 | TRBV5-1 | TRBD1 | .
TGTGCCAGTTGGCCTGGACAGGCCTCCTACGAGCAGTACTTC | CASWPGQASYEQYF | TRBJ2-7 | TRBV5-3 | TRBD1 | .
TGTGCCAGCAGTGAAGCAGGGACTAGCGGGCGGAAAAAGTTCTTC | CASSEAGTSGRKKFF | TRBJ2-1 | TRBV7-9 | TRBD2 | .
TGTGCCAGCAGGCCCAACTTACAGGGAGCTAACTATGGCTACACCTTC | CASRPNLQGANYGYTF | TRBJ1-2 | TRBV27 | . | .
TGTGCCAGCAGTGAATTTAGCCCCCTAGCGGGAGCCACAGATACGCAGTATTTT | CASSEFSPLAGATDTQYF | TRBJ2-3 | TRBV6-1 | TRBD2 | .
TGTGCCAGCAGGGGACAGGGTGGACAGCCCCAGCATTTT | CASRGQGGQPQHF | TRBJ1-5 | TRBV27 | TRBD1 | .
TGTGCCAGTAGTATAGATCTCACTAGCGGGAGGGAGTACGAGCAGTACTTC | CASSIDLTSGREYEQYF | TRBJ2-7 | TRBV19 | TRBD2 | once
TGTGCCAGCAGCTGGGACAAGGGGTTTTTTACTCAGCCCCAGCATTTT | CASSWDKGFFTQPQHF | TRBJ1-5 | TRBV5-8 | . | .
TGTGCCAGCTCTCGGGGCAGGGGAGCTGGGGCCAACGTCCTGACTTTC | CASSRGRGAGANVLTF | TRBJ2-6 | TRBV19 | . | .
TGTGCCAGCAGTAAAACTAAGAGTGGCTACACCTTC | CASSKTKSGYTF | TRBJ1-2 | TRBV6-5 | . | .
TGTGCCAGTAGTATACCCTCTGCAGGCCACGAATACAATGAGCAGTTCTTC | CASSIPSAGHEYNEQFF | TRBJ2-1 | TRBV19 | . | once
TGTGCCAGCAGTGTTGGACTAGCGGGAGGTATGGAGACCCAGTACTTC | CASSVGLAGGMETQYF | TRBJ2-5 | TRBV6-1 | TRBD2 | .
TGCGCCAGCAGCCAAGATCTCCAGTCCCCCTATGGCTACACCTTC | CASSQDLQSPYGYTF | TRBJ1-2 | TRBV4-1 | . | .
TGTGCCAGCTCTCGTCAGGGGGACTATGGCTACACCTTC | CASSRQGDYGYTF | TRBJ1-2 | TRBV18 | TRBD1 | .
TGTGCCAGTAGCCCTCGGGGTGAGGCGGCGTACTTC | CASSPRGEAAYF | TRBJ2-7 | TRBV19 | . | .
TGTGCCAGCAGTCCAACGGGCTCGGGGGGCTACACCTTC | CASSPTGSGGYTF | TRBJ1-2 | TRBV27 | . | .
TGTGCCAGCAGCTTAAAGGGGGCAGGACAGCCCCAGCATTTT | CASSLKGAGQPQHF | TRBJ1-5 | TRBV7-2 | TRBD1 | .
TGTGCCAGCAGCCTTGGACAGTACTATGGCTACACCTTC | CASSLGQYYGYTF | TRBJ1-2 | TRBV13 | . | .
TGTGCCAGCAGCTTAGCGGGGAATGAGCAGTTCTTC | CASSLAGNEQFF | TRBJ2-1 | TRBV11-2 | . | .
TGTGCCACCCGAATCTCAGGTGACACTGAAGCTTTCTTT | CATRISGDTEAFF | TRBJ1-1 | TRBV27 | . | few
TGTGCCAGCAGTTTGTTTGGAGGGCACACTGAAGCTTTCTTT | CASSLFGGHTEAFF | TRBJ1-1 | TRBV27 | . | .
TGTGCCAGCAGCTTCAGGGCCAATCAGCCCCAGCATTTT | CASSFRANQPQHF | TRBJ1-5 | TRBV7-2 | . | .
TGCGCCAGCAGCCCGGACAGACCAGGGGAGACCCAGTACTTC | CASSPDRPGETQYF | TRBJ2-5 | TRBV4-1 | . | .
TGTGCCAGTTCTGCGGGACTAGCGATTGCTCGGGTCTACGAGCAGTACTTC | CASSAGLAIARVYEQYF | TRBJ2-7 | TRBV19 | TRBD2 | .
TGTGCCTGGAGTGTACCCTGGACAGGTTACGAGCAGTACTTC | CAWSVPWTGYEQYF | TRBJ2-7 | TRBV30 | TRBD1 | once
TGTGCCAGCAGTGACAGTCCGGGAAACACCATATATTTT | CASSDSPGNTIYF | TRBJ1-3 | TRBV2 | . | .
TGTGCCAGCAAAAAGGTTACAGGGTACACTGAAGCTTTCTTT | CASKKVTGYTEAFF | TRBJ1-1 | TRBV27 | . | .
TGTGCCAGCAGCCCAGAGCTAGCGGGAGTCCACGAGCAGTACTTC | CASSPELAGVHEQYF | TRBJ2-7 | TRBV7-6 | TRBD2 | .
TGTGCCAGAAGCTGTGAGACACCAAGGTATCAGCCCCAGCATTTT | CARSCETPRYQPQHF | TRBJ1-5 | TRBV5-3 | . | .
TGTGCCAGCAGCGAGGACAGAAGTAACTATGGCTACACCTTC | CASSEDRSNYGYTF | TRBJ1-2 | TRBV6-5 | . | .